Below are 2 T cell receptor beta chains sequenced from a single sample in a study of T cell changes during pregnancy in multiple sclerosis. Sequencing was performed with immunoSEQ multiplex PCR; in TCRdb, only in-frame clones are kept and a portion is missing. The table has around 56,000 clones, about 88% seen once. Sample: peripheral blood, taken after pregnancy. Source of these receptors: a female donor with multiple sclerosis, enrolled in a pregnancy study.

The genes are TRBV11-1 and TRBJ1-6, with no clear D. The germline V gene has CDR1 SGHAT and CDR2 FQDESV (reference sequence). The CDR3 consists of 12 residues. Trimming removed 11 bases from V and 9 bases from J, with 14 bases in between. CDR3 sequence: CASALPGSPLHF. The CDR3, as DNA: TGTGCCTCAGCGCTCCCGGGTTCACCCCTCCACTTT.

The chain joins TRBV4-1 to TRBJ2-1; 7 positions match TRBD1. With 3 bases clipped from V and 10 bases from J, the junction kept 6 bases outside the gene matches. The V gene's germline CDR1 is MGHRA and CDR2 YSYEKL. CDR3 size: 13 residues. CDR3 nucleotide sequence: TGCGCCAGCAGCCACCCCGTGACAGGGGAGCAGTTCTTC. Its protein product is CASSHPVTGEQFF.